This T cell receptor (beta chain) was retrieved from a study of blood T cell repertoires in COVID-19. Whole-study context: Researchers got acute and convalescent COVID-19 samples from the United States, Italy and Spain. T cells, B-cell-depleted T cells, or PBMCs provided the cDNA or gDNA that served as material.

Original data processing: Estimation of nucleated cell counts was performed using reference gene primer amplification. Data came from immunoSEQ multiplex PCR; TCRdb stores just in-frame clones and leaves some out. V and J calls and clone size are as listed in that table; D and trimming were resolved from the DNA. The sample includes some 76,000 clones, more than 75% seen only once; the top ten take under 6%. The V gene's germline CDR1 is SGHKS and CDR2 YYEKEE (reference sequence). Trimming at V came to 4 bases and at J to 0 bases, leaving 6 bases not matched to a gene. The CDR3 sequence is 15 residues long.

The sequencing sample was made of peripheral blood. The chain links TRBV5-5 to TRBJ2-7, with TRBD2 matching 8 bases. The sequence was obtained from a human donor in a cohort sampled during active COVID-19. CDR3 sequence: CASSITSGNSYEQYF. The CDR3 bases are TGTGCCAGCAGCATTACTAGCGGAAACTCCTACGAGCAGTACTTC.